Included here is one TCR beta chain sequence, with context. The CDR3 loop spans 15 amino acids. Germline V gene sequence: CDR1 SGHTA, CDR2 FQGNSA. Deletions cut 2 bases from V and 2 bases from J, with 13 bases between. This specimen comes from a study of T cell changes during pregnancy in multiple sclerosis. TCRdb's table, derived via immunoSEQ multiplex PCR, lists solely in-frame clones and lacks some. The sample shows roughly 58,000 clones, 92% of them seen only once. Specimen: CD4+ T cells from peripheral blood mononuclear cells, collected after pregnancy. The J gene is TRBJ2-7, the V gene TRBV7-2, with D possibly matching TRBD2 (6 bases). This sequence was found in a female donor in good health, enrolled as a control in a pregnancy study. CDR3 sequence reads: CASSLPGTVTYEQYF. The CDR3 DNA follows: TGTGCCAGCAGCTTACCCGGGACTGTTACCTACGAGCAGTACTTC.